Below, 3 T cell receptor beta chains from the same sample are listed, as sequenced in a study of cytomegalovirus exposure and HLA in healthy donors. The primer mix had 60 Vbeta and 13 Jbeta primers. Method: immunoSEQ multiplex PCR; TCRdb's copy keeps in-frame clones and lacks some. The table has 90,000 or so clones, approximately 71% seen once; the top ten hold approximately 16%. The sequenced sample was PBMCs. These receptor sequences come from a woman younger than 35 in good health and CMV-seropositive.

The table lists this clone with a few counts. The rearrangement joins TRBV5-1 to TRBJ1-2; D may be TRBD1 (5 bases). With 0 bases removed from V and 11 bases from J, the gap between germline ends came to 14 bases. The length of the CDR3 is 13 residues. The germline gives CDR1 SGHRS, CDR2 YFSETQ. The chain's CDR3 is CASSLAGLTEYTF. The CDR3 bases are TGCGCCAGCAGCTTGGCGGGACTGACGGAGTACACCTTC.

The CDR3 here is CASSSPSIGASEQYF. DNA of the CDR3: TGTGCCAGCAGCTCCCCATCCATAGGGGCCAGCGAGCAGTACTTC. The chain couples TRBV13 to TRBJ2-7; D perhaps matches TRBD1 (5 bases). The germline V gene encodes CDR1 PRHDT and CDR2 FYEKMQ (reference sequence). V shed 4 bases and J shed 6 bases, with 19 bases lying between them. The CDR3 loop spans 15 amino acids.

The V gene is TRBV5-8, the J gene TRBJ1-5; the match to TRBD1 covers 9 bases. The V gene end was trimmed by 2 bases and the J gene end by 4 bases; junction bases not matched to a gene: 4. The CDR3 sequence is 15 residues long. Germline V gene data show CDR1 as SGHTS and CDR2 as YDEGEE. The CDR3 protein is CASSFPQGANQPQHF. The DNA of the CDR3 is TGTGCCAGCAGCTTCCCACAGGGGGCTAATCAGCCCCAGCATTTT.